Listed below are T cell receptor beta chains from one sample, sequenced in a study of vaccination effects on CD4 cells after COVID-19. Their antigens remain unidentified. The repertoire was sequenced with immunoSEQ multiplex PCR; TCRdb's copy has only in-frame clones and lacks some. The sample lists 70,000 or so clones, 70% to 80% seen once, with around 2.1% in the top ten. Sequenced material: CD4+ T cells from PBMCs cultured without peptide, taken before COVID-19 vaccination. These receptors were taken from a human donor who received a COVID-19 vaccine. CDR3s include the opening cysteine and the closing phenylalanine or tryptophan. The D gene is left open where the match is weak. Not every row has a clone size; where given, it reads once, few, many or a size class.

few	TRBJ2-3	TRBV4-1	NA	TGCGCCAGCAGCCACCCCTCGAGTAGGGGAGATACGCAGTATTTT	CASSHPSSRGDTQYF
NA	TRBJ2-2	TRBV9	NA	TGTGCCAGCAGCGTAGGGGCATCCTCGAACACCGGGGAGCTGTTTTTT	CASSVGASSNTGELFF
NA	TRBJ1-1	TRBV29-1	TRBD1	TGCAGCGTAACCACCGGGACAGCAAACACTGAAGCTTTCTTT	CSVTTGTANTEAFF
NA	TRBJ1-1	TRBV20-1	NA	TGCAGTGCTAGTCGGGCTACTGAAGCTTTCTTT	CSASRATEAFF
NA	TRBJ2-2	TRBV5-1	TRBD1	TGCGCCAGCAGCTTGGGACAGGGGGCCGGGGAGCTGTTTTTT	CASSLGQGAGELFF
once	TRBJ2-5	TRBV11-2	NA	TGTGCCAGCAGCTTAGGTGGGCAAGAGACCCAGTACTTC	CASSLGGQETQYF
NA	TRBJ2-5	TRBV5-1	NA	TGCGCCAGCAGCTTATTCGGAGAAGCCGAAGGGACCCAGTACTTC	CASSLFGEAEGTQYF
few	TRBJ2-3	TRBV18	TRBD1	TGTGCCAGCTCACCAGTGGACAGGGGAAAAGATACGCAGTATTTT	CASSPVDRGKDTQYF
few	TRBJ1-2	TRBV28	NA	TGTGCCAGCAGCCGCCCCACAGGAGGATATGGCTACACCTTC	CASSRPTGGYGYTF
NA	TRBJ1-5	TRBV19	NA	TGTGCCAGTAGGGGGGAATTCGGCAATCAGCCCCAGCATTTT	CASRGEFGNQPQHF
once	TRBJ2-1	TRBV5-4	NA	TGTGCCAGCAGCTCCCGAAGCTCCTACAATGAGCAGTTCTTC	CASSSRSSYNEQFF
once	TRBJ2-5	TRBV6-5	NA	TGTGCCAGCAGTCCTGTTACATCCTCCGCGACCCAGTACTTC	CASSPVTSSATQYF
NA	TRBJ2-2	TRBV19	TRBD2	TGTGCCAGCGGGACTAGCGGGGGATCGAACACCGGGGAGCTGTTTTTT	CASGTSGGSNTGELFF
NA	TRBJ2-5	TRBV7-2	TRBD1	TGTGCCAGCAGCATAGACAGGGAAGAGACCCAGTACTTC	CASSIDREETQYF
NA	TRBJ2-5	TRBV12-2	NA	TGTGCAAGTCGCCGGACAGACTTACAAGAGACCCAGTACTTC	CASRRTDLQETQYF
NA	TRBJ1-1	TRBV28	NA	TGTGCCAGCAGCCAACCTGGACACGAGAACACTGAAGCTTTCTTT	CASSQPGHENTEAFF
few	TRBJ1-6	TRBV10-3	NA	TGTGCCATCAGTGAGGTGGGGAGCTCCTATAATTCACCCCTCCACTTT	CAISEVGSSYNSPLHF
NA	TRBJ2-3	TRBV10-3	NA	TGTGCCATCAGTGAGCACCAGTCAGATACGCAGTATTTT	CAISEHQSDTQYF
NA	TRBJ1-6	TRBV7-9	NA	TGTGCCAGCAGCTTACAGTCAGGGGATAATTCACCCCTCCACTTT	CASSLQSGDNSPLHF
NA	TRBJ1-5	TRBV6-1	TRBD1	TGTGCCAGCAGTGACCGGGACAGGGGCAGCAATCAGCCCCAGCATTTT	CASSDRDRGSNQPQHF